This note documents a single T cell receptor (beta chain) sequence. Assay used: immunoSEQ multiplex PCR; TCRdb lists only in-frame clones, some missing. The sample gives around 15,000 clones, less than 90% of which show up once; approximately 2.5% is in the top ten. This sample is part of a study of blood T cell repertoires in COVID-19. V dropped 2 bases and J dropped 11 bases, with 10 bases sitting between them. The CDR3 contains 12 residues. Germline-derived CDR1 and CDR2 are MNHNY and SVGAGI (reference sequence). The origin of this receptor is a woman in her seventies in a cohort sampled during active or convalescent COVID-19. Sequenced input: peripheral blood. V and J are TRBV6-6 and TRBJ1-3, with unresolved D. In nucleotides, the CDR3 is TGTGCCAGCAGTTACCGCGGGCTCGCCATATATTTT. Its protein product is CASSYRGLAIYF.